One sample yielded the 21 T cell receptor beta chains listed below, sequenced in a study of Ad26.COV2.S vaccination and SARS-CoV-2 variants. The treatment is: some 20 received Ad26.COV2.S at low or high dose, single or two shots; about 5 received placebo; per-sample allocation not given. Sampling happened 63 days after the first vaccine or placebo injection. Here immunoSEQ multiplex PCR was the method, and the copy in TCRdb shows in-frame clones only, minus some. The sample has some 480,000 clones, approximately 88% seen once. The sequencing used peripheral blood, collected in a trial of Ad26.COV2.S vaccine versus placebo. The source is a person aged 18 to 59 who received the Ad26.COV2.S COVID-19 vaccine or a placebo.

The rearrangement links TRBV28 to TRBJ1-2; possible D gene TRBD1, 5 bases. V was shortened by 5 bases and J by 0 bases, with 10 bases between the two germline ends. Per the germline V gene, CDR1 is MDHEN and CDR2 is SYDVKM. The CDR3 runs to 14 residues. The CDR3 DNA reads TGTGCCAGCAGTCCGACAGTCGCTAACTATGGCTACACCTTC. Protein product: CASSPTVANYGYTF.

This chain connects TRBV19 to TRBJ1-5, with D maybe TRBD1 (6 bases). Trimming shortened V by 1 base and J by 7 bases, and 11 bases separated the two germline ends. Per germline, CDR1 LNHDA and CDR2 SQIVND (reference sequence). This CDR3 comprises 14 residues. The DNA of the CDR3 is TGTGCCAGTAGTATAGCGGGGGCAGGCCAGCCCCAGCATTTT. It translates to CASSIAGAGQPQHF.

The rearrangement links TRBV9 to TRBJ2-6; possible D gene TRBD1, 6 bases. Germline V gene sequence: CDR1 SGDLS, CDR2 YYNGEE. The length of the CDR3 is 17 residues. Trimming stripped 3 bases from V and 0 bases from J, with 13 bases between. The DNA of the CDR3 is TGTGCCAGCAGCGGCGGACAGACGTCCTCTGGGGCCAACGTCCTGACTTTC. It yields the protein CASSGGQTSSGANVLTF. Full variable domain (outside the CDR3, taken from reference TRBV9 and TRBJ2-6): DSGVTQTPKHLITATGQRVTLRCSPRSGDLSVYWYQQSLDQGLQFLIQYYNGEERAKGNILERFSAQQFPDLHSELNLSSLELGDSALYFCASSGGQTSSGANVLTFGAGSRLTVL.

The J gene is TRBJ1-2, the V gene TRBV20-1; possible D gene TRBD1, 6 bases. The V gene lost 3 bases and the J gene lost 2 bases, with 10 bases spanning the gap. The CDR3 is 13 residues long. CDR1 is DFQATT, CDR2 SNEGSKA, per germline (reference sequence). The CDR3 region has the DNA TGCAGTGCTAGTAGCGGGACAAACTATGGCTACACCTTC. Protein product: CSASSGTNYGYTF.

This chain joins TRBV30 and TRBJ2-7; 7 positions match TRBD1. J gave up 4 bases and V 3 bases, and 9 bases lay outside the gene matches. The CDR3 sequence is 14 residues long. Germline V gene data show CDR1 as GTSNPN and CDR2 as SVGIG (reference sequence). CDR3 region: CAWRPPGQNYEQYF. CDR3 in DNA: TGTGCCTGGAGACCACCGGGACAGAATTACGAGCAGTACTTC. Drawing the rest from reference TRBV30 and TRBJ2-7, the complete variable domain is SQTIHQWPATLVQPVGSPLSLECTVEGTSNPNLYWYRQAAGRGLQLLFYSVGIGQISSEVPQNLSASRPQDRQFILSSKKLLLSDSGFYLCAWRPPGQNYEQYFGPGTRLTVT.

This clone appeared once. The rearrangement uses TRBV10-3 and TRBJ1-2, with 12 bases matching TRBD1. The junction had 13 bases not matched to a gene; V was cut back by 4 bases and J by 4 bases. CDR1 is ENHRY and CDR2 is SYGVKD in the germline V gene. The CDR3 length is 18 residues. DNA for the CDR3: TGTGCCATCAGTGTGATAGGGACAGGGGGCTTATTCCTCTATGGCTACACCTTC. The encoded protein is CAISVIGTGGLFLYGYTF.

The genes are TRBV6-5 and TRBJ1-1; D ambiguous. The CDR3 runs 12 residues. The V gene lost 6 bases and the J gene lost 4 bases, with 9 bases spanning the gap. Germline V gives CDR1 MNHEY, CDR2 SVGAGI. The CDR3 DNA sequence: TGTGCCAGCAGCCGGACGATCACTGAAGCTTTCTTT. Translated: CASSRTITEAFF.

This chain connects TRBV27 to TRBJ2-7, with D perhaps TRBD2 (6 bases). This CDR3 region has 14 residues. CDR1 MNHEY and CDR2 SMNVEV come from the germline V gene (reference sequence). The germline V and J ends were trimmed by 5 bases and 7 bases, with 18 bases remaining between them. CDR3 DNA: TGTGCCAGCAGTCCACTAGCCCCGGGGGATGAGCAGTACTTC. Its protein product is CASSPLAPGDEQYF.

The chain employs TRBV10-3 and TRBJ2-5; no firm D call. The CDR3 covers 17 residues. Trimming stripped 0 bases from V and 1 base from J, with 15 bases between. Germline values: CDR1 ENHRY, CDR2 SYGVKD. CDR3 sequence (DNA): TGTGCCATCAGTGAGTCGAGTCCCTCCTGGGTCCAAGAGACCCAGTACTTC. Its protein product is CAISESSPSWVQETQYF.

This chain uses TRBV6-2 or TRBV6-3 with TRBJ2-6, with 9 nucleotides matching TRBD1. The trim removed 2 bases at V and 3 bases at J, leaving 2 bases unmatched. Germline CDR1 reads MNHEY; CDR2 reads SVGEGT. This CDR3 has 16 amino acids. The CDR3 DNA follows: TGTGCCAGCAGTTACGGGGACAGGGTTGGGGCCAACGTCCTGACTTTC. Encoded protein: CASSYGDRVGANVLTF.

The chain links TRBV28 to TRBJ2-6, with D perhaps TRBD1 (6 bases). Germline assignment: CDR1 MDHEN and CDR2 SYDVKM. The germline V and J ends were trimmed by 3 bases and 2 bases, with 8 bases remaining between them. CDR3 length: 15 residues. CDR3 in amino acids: CASSFAGAGANVLTF. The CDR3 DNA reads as TGTGCCAGCAGTTTCGCAGGGGCTGGGGCCAACGTCCTGACTTTC.

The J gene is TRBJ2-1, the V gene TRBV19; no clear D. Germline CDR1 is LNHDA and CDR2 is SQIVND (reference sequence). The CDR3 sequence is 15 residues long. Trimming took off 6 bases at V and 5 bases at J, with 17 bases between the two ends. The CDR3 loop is CASRMATLGDNEQFF. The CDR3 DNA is TGTGCCAGTAGGATGGCTACCCTTGGGGACAATGAGCAGTTCTTC.

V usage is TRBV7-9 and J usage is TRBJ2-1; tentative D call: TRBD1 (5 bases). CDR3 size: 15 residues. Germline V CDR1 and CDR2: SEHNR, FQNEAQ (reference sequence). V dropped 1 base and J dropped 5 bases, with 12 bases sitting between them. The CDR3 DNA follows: TGTGCCAGCAGCTTAGAAGGGGTCAGTAACAATGAGCAGTTCTTC. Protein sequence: CASSLEGVSNNEQFF.

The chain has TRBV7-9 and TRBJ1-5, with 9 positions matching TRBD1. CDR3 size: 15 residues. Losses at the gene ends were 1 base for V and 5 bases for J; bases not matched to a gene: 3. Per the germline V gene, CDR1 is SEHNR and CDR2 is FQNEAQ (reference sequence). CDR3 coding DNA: TGTGCCAGCAGCTTAGGGGGACAGGGTGATCAGCCCCAGCATTTT. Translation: CASSLGGQGDQPQHF. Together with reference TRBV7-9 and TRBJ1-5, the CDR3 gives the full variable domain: DTGVSQNPRHKITKRGQNVTFRCDPISEHNRLYWYRQTLGQGPEFLTYFQNEAQLEKSRLLSDRFSAERPKGSFSTLEIQRTEQGDSAMYLCASSLGGQGDQPQHFGDGTRLSIL.

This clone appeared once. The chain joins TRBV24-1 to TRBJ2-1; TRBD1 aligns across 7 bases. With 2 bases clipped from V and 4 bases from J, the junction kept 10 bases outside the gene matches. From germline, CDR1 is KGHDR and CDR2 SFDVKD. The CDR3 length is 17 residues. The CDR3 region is CATSDSGPGQSYNEQFF. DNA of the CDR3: TGTGCCACCAGTGATTCTGGACCGGGACAGAGTTACAATGAGCAGTTCTTC.

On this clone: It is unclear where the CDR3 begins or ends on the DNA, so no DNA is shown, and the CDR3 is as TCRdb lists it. CDR3 protein: CATSDGGTFGSETQYF. The chain couples TRBV24-1 to TRBJ2-5; the table's D call, TRBD2, has no DNA check behind it. Germline CDR1 reads KGHDR; CDR2 reads SFDVKD. The CDR3 region is 16 residues in length, termini included.

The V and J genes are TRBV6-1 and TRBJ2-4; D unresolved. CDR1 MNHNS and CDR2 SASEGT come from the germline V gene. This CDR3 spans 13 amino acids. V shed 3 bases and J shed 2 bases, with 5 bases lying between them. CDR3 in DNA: TGTGCCAGCAGTGAGAATACCAAAAACATTCAGTACTTC. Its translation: CASSENTKNIQYF.

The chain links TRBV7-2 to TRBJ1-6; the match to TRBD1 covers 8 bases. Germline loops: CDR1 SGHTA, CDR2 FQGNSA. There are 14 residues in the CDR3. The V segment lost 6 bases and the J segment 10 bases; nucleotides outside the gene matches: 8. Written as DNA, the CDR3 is TGTGCCAGCAGATGGACAGGGCCGGGCTCACCCCTCCACTTT. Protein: CASRWTGPGSPLHF.

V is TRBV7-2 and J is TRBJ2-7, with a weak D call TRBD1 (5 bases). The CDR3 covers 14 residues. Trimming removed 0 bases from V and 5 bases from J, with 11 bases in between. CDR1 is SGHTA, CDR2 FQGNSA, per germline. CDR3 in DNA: TGTGCCAGCAGCTTAGCCGGCCAGGGCCACGAGCAGTACTTC. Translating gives CASSLAGQGHEQYF.

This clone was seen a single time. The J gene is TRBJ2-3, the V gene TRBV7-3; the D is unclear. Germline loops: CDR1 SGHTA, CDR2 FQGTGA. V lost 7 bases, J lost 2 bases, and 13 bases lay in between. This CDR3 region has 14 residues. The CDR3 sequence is CASKAGSTTDTQYF. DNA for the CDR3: TGTGCCAGCAAGGCCGGCAGCACCACAGATACGCAGTATTTT. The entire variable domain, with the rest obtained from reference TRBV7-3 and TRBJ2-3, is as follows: GAGVSQTPSNKVTEKGKYVELRCDPISGHTALYWYRQSLGQGPEFLIYFQGTGAADDSGLPNDRFFAVRPEGSVSTLKIQRTERGDSAVYLCASKAGSTTDTQYFGPGTRLTVL.

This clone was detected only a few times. Here the CDR3 reads CSVESRGLLNTEAFF. Here the CDR3 DNA reads TGCAGCGTTGAGTCCCGTGGACTCCTGAACACTGAAGCTTTCTTT. This chain uses TRBV29-1 with TRBJ1-1; D unresolved. Trimming left V 3 bases short and J 0 bases short, with 14 bases between. The CDR3 is made up of 15 amino acids. The germline gives CDR1 SQVTM, CDR2 ANQGSEA.